This section outlines one T cell receptor beta chain sequence together with its context. This sample stems from a study of blood T cell repertoires in COVID-19. Study at large: Italy, Spain and the United States were the sources of the convalescent and acute COVID-19 samples. T cells, B-cell-depleted T cells, or PBMCs provided the cDNA or gDNA that served as material.

Source study methods: Reference gene primer amplification in the assay estimated nucleated cell counts. Using immunoSEQ multiplex PCR, the repertoire was profiled, and TCRdb retains in-frame clones only, with some absent. The DNA was the basis for D and trimming; V, J and clone size are from that table. In the table there are 80,000 to 95,000 clones, about nine tenths of which are singletons. Germline V gene sequence: CDR1 SGHNT, CDR2 YYREEE (reference sequence). CDR3 length: 17 amino acids. The junction had 12 bases not matched to a gene; V was cut back by 3 bases and J by 6 bases. The V call is TRBV5-4, the J call TRBJ2-4, with 10 positions matching TRBD2. Material: peripheral blood. This TCR came from a woman aged 70-85 years with acute or convalescent COVID-19. CDR3: CASSYPSGSPFGNIQYF. CDR3 DNA sequence: TGTGCCAGCAGCTATCCTAGCGGGAGCCCTTTTGGAAACATTCAGTACTTC.